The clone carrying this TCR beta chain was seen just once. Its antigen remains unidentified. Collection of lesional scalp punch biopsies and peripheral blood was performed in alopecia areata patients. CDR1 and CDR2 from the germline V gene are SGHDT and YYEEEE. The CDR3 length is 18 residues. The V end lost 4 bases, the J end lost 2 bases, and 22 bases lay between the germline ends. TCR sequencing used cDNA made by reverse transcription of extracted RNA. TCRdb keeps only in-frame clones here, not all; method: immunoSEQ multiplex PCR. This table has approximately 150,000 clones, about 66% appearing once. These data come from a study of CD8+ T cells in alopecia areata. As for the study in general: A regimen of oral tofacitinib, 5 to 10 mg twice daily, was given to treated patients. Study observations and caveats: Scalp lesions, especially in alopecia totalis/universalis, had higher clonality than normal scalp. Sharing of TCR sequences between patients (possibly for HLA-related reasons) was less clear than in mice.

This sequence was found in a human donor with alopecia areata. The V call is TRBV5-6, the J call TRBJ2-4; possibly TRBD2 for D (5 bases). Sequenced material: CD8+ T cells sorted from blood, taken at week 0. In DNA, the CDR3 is TGTGCCAGCAGCCCAGCGGTCTCGGTAGGCCCTACCAAAAACATTCAGTACTTC. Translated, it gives CASSPAVSVGPTKNIQYF. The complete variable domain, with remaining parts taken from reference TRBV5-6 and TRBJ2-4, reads DAGVTQSPTHLIKTRGQQVTLRCSPKSGHDTVSWYQQALGQGPQFIFQYYEEEERQRGNFPDRFSGHQFPNYSSELNVNALLLGDSALYLCASSPAVSVGPTKNIQYFGAGTRLSVL.